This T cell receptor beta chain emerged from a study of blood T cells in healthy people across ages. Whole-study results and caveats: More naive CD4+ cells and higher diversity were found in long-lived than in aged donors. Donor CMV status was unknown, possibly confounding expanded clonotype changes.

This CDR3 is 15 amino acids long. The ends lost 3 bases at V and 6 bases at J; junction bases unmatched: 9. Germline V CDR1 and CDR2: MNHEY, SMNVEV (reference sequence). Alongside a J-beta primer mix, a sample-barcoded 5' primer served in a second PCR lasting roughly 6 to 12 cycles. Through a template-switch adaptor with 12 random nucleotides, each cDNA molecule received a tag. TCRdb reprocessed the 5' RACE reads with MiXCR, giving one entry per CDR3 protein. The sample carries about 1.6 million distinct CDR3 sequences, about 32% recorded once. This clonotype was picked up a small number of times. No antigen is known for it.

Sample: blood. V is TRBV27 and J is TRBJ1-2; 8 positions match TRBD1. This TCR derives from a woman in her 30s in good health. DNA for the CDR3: TGTGCCAGCAGTTTGGCGGGCAGGGGGCCTAATGGCTACACCTTC. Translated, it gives CASSLAGRGPNGYTF.